The entry that follows covers one TCR beta chain sequence. There is no known antigen for this receptor. It has no much larger one-base neighbor in the sample; base qualities were not kept. This specimen comes from a study of T cell repertoires in cytomegalovirus infection (dated by TCRdb to about 2019). Regarding the complete study: Donor HLA type was relevant to the analysis, as public TCR beta signatures indicated carriage of CMV infection together with the matching HLA type. The research as a whole found: In both this cohort and an independent roughly 350-donor cohort, the cumulative frequency of public TCR beta family members distinguished carriers of CMV infection plus the relevant HLA type. The ex vivo response was dominated by HLA-C-restricted CMV-specific TCR beta clonotypes, which also provided the single most frequent clonotype in two of eight donors.

Trimming removed 0 bases from V and 8 bases from J, leaving 28 bases between the germline ends. Inclusive of the bounding cysteine and phenylalanine, the CDR3 is 20 residues long. The read is trimmed to its CDR3 DNA, 60 bases read in frame from base 1. The reads were generated on an Illumina HiSeq 1500. The public sequencing data were trimmed at Q25 with fastp and processed into clonotypes with MiXCR by TCRdb, which kept only in-frame beta chains. Rows with one shared CDR3 protein collapse into an entry with the most common genes and DNA. The table for this sample lists some 220,000 distinct CDR3 sequences; roughly 6.5% of them were counted only once. The ten biggest clones cover 6.5% of the sample.

The sample comprised PBMCs. The sequence is built from TRBV23-1 and TRBJ1-4, with no D gene named confidently. TRBV23-1 is recorded as an ORF, its role being uncertain. The clonotype originates from a human donor in good health (CMV status not recorded). Some clones in this sample may be carry-over from other donors' samples. The CDR3 region: CASSQSEDLPRTASGEKLFF. The sequenced DNA: TGCGCCAGCAGTCAATCTGAAGACCTACCTAGAACCGCCTCCGGGGAAAAACTGTTTTTT.